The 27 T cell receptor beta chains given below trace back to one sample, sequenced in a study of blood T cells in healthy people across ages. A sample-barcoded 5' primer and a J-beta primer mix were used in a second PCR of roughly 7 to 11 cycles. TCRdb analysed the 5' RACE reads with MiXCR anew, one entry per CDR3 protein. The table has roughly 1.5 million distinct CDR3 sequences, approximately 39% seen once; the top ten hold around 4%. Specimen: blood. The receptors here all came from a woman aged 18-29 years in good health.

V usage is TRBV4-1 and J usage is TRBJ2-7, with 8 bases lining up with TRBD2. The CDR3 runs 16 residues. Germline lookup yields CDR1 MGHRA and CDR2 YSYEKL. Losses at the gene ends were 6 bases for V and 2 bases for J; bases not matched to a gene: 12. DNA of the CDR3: TGCGCCAGCAGGGAAGGGGTAGCGGGAAATCCCTACGAGCAGTACTTC. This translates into CASREGVAGNPYEQYF.

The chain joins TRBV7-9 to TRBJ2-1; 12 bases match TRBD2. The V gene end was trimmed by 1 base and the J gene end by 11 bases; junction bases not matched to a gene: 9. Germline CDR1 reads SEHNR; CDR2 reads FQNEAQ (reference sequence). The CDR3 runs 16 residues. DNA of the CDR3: TGTGCCAGCAGCTTAGGTCGGACTAGCGGGACCCGAAAGCAGTTCTTC. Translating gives CASSLGRTSGTRKQFF.

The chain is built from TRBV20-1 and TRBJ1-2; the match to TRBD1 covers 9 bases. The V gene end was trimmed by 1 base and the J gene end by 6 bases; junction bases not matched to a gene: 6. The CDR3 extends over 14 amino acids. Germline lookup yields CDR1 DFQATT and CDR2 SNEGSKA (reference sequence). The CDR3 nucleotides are TGCAGTGCTAGAGCCGGACAGGGGTGGAATGGCTACACCTTC. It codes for CSARAGQGWNGYTF.

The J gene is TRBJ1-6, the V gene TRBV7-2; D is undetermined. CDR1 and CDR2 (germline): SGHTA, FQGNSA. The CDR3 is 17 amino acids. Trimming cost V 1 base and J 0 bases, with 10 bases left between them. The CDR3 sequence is CASSLDPWSSYNSPLHF. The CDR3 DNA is TGTGCCAGCAGCTTAGATCCCTGGAGCTCCTATAATTCACCCCTCCACTTT. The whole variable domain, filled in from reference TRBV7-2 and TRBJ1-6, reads GAGVSQSPSNKVTEKGKDVELRCDPISGHTALYWYRQSLGQGLEFLIYFQGNSAPDKSGLPSDRFSAERTGGSVSTLTIQRTQQEDSAVYLCASSLDPWSSYNSPLHFGNGTRLTVT.

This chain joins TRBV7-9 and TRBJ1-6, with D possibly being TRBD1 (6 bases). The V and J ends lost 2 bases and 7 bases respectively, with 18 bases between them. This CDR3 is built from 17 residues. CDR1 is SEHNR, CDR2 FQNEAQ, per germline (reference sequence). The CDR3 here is CASSLTPVRGVNSPLHF. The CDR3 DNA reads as TGTGCCAGCAGCTTAACTCCGGTCAGGGGCGTAAATTCACCCCTCCACTTT.

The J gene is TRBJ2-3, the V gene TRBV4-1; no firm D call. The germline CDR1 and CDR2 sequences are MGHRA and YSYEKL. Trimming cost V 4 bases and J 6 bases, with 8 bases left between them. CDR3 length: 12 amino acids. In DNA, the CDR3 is TGCGCCAGCAGCCCGATCGGGGATACGCAGTATTTT. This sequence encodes CASSPIGDTQYF.

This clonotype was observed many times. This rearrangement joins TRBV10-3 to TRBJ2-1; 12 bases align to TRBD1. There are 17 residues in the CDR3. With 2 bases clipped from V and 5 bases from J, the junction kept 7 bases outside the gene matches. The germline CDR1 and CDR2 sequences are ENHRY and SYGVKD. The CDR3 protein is CAISEPPGQGADNEQFF. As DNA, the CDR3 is TGTGCCATCAGTGAGCCCCCGGGACAGGGGGCCGACAATGAGCAGTTCTTC.

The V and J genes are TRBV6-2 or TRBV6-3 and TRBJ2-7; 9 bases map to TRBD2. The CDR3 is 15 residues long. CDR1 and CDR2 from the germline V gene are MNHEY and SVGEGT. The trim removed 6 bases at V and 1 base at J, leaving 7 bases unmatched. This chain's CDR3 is CASRPSGMTSYEQYF. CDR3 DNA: TGTGCCAGCAGACCTAGCGGGATGACGTCCTACGAGCAGTACTTC.

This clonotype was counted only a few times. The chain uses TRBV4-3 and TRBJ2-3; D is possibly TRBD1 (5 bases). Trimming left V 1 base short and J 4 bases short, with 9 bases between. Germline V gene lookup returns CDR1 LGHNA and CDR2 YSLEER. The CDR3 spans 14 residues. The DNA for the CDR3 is TGCGCCAGCAGCCAAGTGCTAGGGGCAGATACGCAGTATTTT. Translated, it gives CASSQVLGADTQYF.

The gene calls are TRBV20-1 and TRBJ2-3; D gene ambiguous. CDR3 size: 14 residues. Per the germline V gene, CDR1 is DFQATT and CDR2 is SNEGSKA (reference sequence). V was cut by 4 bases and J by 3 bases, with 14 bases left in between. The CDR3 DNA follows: TGCAGTGCTAATAAGGACCCCAGAACAGATACGCAGTATTTT. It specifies CSANKDPRTDTQYF.

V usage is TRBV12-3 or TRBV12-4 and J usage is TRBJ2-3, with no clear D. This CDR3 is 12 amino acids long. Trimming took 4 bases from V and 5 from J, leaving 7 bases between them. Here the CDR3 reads CASSYSEDTQYF. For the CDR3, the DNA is TGTGCCAGCAGTTATAGTGAAGATACGCAGTATTTT.

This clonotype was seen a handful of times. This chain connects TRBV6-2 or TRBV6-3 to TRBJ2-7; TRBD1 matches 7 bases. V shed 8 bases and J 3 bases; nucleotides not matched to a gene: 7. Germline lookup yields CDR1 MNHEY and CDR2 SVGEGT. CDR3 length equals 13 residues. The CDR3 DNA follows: TGTGCCAGCTGCTGGCAGGGGGACTACGAGCAGTACTTC. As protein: CASCWQGDYEQYF.

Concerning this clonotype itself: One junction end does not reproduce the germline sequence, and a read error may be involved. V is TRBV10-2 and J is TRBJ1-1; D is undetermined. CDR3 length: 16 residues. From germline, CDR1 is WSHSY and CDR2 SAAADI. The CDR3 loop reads CASGDLPRARATEAFF. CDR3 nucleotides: TGCGCCAGCGGTGACCTGCCCCGAGCTCGGGCCACTGAAGCTTTCTTT.

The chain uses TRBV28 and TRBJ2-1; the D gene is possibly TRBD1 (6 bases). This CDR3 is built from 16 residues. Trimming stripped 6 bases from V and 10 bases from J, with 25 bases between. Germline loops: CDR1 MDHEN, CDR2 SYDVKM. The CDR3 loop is CASRGTTRDTYYEQFF. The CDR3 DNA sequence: TGTGCCAGCAGGGGCACCACCCGGGACACTTACTACGAGCAGTTCTTC.

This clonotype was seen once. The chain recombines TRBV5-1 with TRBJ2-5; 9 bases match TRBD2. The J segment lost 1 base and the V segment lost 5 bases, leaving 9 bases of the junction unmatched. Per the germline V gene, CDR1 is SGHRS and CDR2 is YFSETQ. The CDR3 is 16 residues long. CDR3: CASRLLSGGPQETQYF. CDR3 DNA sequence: TGCGCCAGCAGATTACTAAGCGGGGGGCCCCAAGAGACCCAGTACTTC.

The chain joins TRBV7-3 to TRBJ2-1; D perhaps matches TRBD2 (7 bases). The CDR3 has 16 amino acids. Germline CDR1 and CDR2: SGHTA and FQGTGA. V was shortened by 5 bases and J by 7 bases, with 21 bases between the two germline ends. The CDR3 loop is CASSLSGAGVWNEQFF. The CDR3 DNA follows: TGTGCCAGCAGCCTATCGGGGGCGGGAGTGTGGAATGAGCAGTTCTTC.

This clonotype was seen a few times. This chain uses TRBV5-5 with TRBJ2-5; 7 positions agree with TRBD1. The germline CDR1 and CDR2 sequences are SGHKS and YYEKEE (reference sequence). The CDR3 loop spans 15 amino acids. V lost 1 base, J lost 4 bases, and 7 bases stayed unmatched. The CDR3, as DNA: TGTGCCAGCAGCTTGACAGGGGAAAGGGGAGAGACCCAGTACTTC. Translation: CASSLTGERGETQYF. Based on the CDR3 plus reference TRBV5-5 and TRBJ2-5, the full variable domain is DAGVTQSPTHLIKTRGQQVTLRCSPISGHKSVSWYQQVLGQGPQFIFQYYEKEERGRGNFPDRFSARQFPNYSSELNVNALLLGDSALYLCASSLTGERGETQYFGPGTRLLVL.

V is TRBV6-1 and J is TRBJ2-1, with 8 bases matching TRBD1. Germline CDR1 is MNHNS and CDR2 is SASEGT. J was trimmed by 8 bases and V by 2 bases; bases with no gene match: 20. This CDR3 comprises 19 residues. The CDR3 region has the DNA TGTGCCAGCAGTGAAACGTCCCGCAGGGGGCTCACCTTTGTATATGAGCAGTTCTTC. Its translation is CASSETSRRGLTFVYEQFF.

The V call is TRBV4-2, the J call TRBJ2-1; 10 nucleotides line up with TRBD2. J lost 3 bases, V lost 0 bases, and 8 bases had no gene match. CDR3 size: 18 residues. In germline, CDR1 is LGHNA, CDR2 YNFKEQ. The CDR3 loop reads CASSQDLRTSGFYNEQFF. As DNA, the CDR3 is TGTGCCAGCAGCCAAGATCTTCGGACTAGCGGATTCTACAATGAGCAGTTCTTC.

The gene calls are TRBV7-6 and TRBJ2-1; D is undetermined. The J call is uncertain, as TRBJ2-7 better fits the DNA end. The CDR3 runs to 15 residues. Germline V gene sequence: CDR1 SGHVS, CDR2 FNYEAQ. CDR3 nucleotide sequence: TGTGCCAGCAGCTTAGGGCCGCACTCCTACAATGAGCAGTACTTC. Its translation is CASSLGPHSYNEQYF.

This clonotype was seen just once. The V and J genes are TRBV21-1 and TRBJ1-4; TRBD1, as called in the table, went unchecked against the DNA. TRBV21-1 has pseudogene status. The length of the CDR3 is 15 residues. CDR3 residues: CASSPRTVPNEKLVF. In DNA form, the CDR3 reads TGTGCCAGCAGCCCCCGGACAGTGCCTAATGAAAAACTGGTTTTT.

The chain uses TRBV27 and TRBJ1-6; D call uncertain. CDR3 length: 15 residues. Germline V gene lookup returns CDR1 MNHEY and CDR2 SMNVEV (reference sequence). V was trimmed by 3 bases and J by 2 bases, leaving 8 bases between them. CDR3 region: CASSFGATYNSPLHF. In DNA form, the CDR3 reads TGTGCCAGCAGTTTTGGTGCGACCTATAATTCACCCCTCCACTTT.

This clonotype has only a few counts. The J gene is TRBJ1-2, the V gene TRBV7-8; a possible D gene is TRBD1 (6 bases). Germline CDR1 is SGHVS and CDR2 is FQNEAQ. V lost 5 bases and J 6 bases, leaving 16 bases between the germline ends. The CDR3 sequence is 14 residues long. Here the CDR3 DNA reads TGTGCCAGCAGCGACGAGGGGGGCTACGATGGCTACACCTTC. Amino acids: CASSDEGGYDGYTF.

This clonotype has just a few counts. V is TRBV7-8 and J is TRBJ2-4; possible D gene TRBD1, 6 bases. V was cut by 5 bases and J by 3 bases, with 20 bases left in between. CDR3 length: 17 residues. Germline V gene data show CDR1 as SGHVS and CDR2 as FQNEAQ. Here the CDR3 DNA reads TGTGCCAGCAGCCCGGGACAAGGGGTTGGGGTCAAAAACATTCAGTACTTC. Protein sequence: CASSPGQGVGVKNIQYF.

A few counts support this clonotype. The chain's CDR3 is CASSRIRLDGPGGNNYGYTF. CDR3 bases: TGTGCCAGCAGCCGTATTAGGTTGGATGGCCCAGGGGGAAATAACTATGGCTACACCTTC. The chain has TRBV11-2 and TRBJ1-2; 7 bases are a match to TRBD1. The V gene end was trimmed by 5 bases and the J gene end by 1 base; junction bases not matched to a gene: 22. The CDR3 loop spans 20 amino acids. Germline values: CDR1 SGHAT, CDR2 FQNNGV.

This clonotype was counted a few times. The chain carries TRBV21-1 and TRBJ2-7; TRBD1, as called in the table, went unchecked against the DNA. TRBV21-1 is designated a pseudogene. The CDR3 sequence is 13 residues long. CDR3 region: CASGVGTLYEQYF. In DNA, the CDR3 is TGTGCCAGCGGGGTGGGGACACTCTACGAGCAGTACTTC.

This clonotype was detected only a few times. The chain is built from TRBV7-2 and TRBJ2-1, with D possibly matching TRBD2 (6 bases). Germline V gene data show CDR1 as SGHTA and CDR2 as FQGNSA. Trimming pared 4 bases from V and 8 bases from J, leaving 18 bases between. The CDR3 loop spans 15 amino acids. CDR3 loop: CASSSTSMEVYEQFF. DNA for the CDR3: TGTGCCAGCAGCTCAACTAGCATGGAGGTCTATGAGCAGTTCTTC.